The 14 T cell receptor beta chains listed next were all sequenced from one sample in a study of blood T cells in healthy people across ages. For the second PCR, which ran for about 7 to 11 cycles, a sample-barcoded 5' primer and a J-beta primer mix were used. TCRdb processed the 5' RACE reads anew with MiXCR; each CDR3 protein has one entry. Altogether about 570,000 distinct CDR3 sequences are present, 27% being singletons, with the ten largest covering approximately 17%. The sample was blood. Receptor source: an older woman in good health.

The chain recombines TRBV6-6 with TRBJ2-5; TRBD2 matches at 8 bases. The J call may be mistaken, given a closer DNA end match to TRBJ2-1. The CDR3 spans 16 residues. From germline, CDR1 is MNHNY and CDR2 SVGAGI (reference sequence). CDR3 sequence reads: CASSYSIGGAYNEQFF. The CDR3 bases are TGTGCCAGCAGTTACTCAATCGGGGGGGCGTACAATGAGCAGTTCTTC.

This chain joins TRBV7-9 and TRBJ2-5; the D gene is possibly TRBD1 (6 bases). V was shortened by 3 bases and J by 5 bases, with 19 bases between the two germline ends. Germline loops: CDR1 SEHNR, CDR2 FQNEAQ (reference sequence). CDR3 size: 16 residues. The CDR3 DNA is TGTGCCAGCAGCTTTTCGGTTGGCAGGGGATCGGAGACCCAGTACTTC. As protein: CASSFSVGRGSETQYF. The entire variable domain, with the rest obtained from reference TRBV7-9 and TRBJ2-5, is as follows: DTGVSQNPRHKITKRGQNVTFRCDPISEHNRLYWYRQTLGQGPEFLTYFQNEAQLEKSRLLSDRFSAERPKGSFSTLEIQRTEQGDSAMYLCASSFSVGRGSETQYFGPGTRLLVL.

The chain combines TRBV6-2 or TRBV6-3 with TRBJ2-7, with no clear D. This CDR3 contains 12 residues. Per the germline V gene, CDR1 is MNHEY and CDR2 is SVGEGT. The V end was cut by 2 bases, the J end by 5 bases, with 7 bases between. The CDR3 sequence is CASSYVPNEQYF. CDR3 in DNA: TGTGCCAGCAGTTACGTCCCCAACGAGCAGTACTTC.

CDR3 bases: TGTGCCAGCAGTTACTGGGAAGATACGCAGTATTTT. Encoded protein: CASSYWEDTQYF. V gene TRBV6-2 or TRBV6-3 combines with J gene TRBJ2-3; no firm D call. Germline CDR1 MNHEY, CDR2 SVGEGT. The CDR3 has 12 amino acids. Trimming removed 1 base at V and 5 bases at J, with 4 bases between.

This clonotype has a handful of counts. The genes are TRBV2 and TRBJ2-7; 10 bases are shared with TRBD2. CDR3 length: 14 residues. V lost 2 bases and J lost 7; bases outside the gene matches: 5. Germline V gives CDR1 SNHLY, CDR2 FYNNEI. The CDR3 DNA sequence: TGTGCCAGCAGTGAATCGGGACTAGCGAGAGAGCAGTACTTC. It yields the protein CASSESGLAREQYF.

The chain couples TRBV10-3 to TRBJ2-1; weak D call: TRBD1 (6 bases). This CDR3 has 14 residues. CDR1 is ENHRY, CDR2 SYGVKD, per germline. The V end lost 1 base, the J end lost 5 bases, and 9 bases lay between the germline ends. DNA of the CDR3: TGTGCCATCAGTGAGTTTTCAGGGGACAATGAGCAGTTCTTC. Translation: CAISEFSGDNEQFF.

In this sample, this clonotype turned up a few times. The chain is built from TRBV6-1 and TRBJ2-3; D perhaps matches TRBD1 (5 bases). Trimming cost V 4 bases and J 0 bases, with 14 bases left between them. This CDR3 has 16 amino acids. Germline-derived CDR1 and CDR2 are MNHNS and SASEGT. The CDR3 DNA follows: TGTGCCAGCAGTGTACAGGCGGCCCTTAGCACAGATACGCAGTATTTT. Its protein is CASSVQAALSTDTQYF.

This clonotype occurred a few times. The chain uses TRBV12-3 or TRBV12-4 and TRBJ2-2; D is uncertain. Trimming took off 2 bases at V and 3 bases at J, with 7 bases between the two ends. The CDR3 covers 14 residues. This chain's CDR3 is CASSLTQYTGELFF. CDR3 sequence (DNA): TGTGCCAGCAGTTTAACACAGTACACCGGGGAGCTGTTTTTT.

This clonotype has more than one count but fewer than ten. This chain joins TRBV4-3 and TRBJ2-3; 8 bases line up with TRBD2. CDR1 is LGHNA, CDR2 YSLEER, per germline. V lost 2 bases to trimming and J lost 5 bases; unmatched junction nucleotides: 6. The CDR3 extends over 15 amino acids. The CDR3 is CASSQILAGKDTQYF. The CDR3 bases are TGCGCCAGCAGCCAAATTTTAGCGGGGAAAGATACGCAGTATTTT.

The genes are TRBV13 and TRBJ1-1; weak D call: TRBD1 (5 bases). This CDR3 has 16 residues. CDR1 PRHDT and CDR2 FYEKMQ come from the germline V gene (reference sequence). The germline V and J ends were trimmed by 1 base and 10 bases, with 22 bases remaining between them. The CDR3 coding sequence is TGTGCCAGCAGCTTAGAGCACCTAGGGGCCCAGAGGGTAGCTTTCTTT. Translated, it gives CASSLEHLGAQRVAFF.

As concerns this clonotype: One end of the junction varies from germline; a read error may be responsible. The gene calls are TRBV2 and TRBJ2-1, with 13 bases lining up with TRBD2. Germline V gene sequence: CDR1 SNHLY, CDR2 FYNNEI. The length of the CDR3 is 22 residues. CDR3 coding DNA: TGTGCCAGCAGTGGCTCTCAAAGAGGACTAGCGGGGGCCCTACTCTCCTACAATGAGCAGCTCTTC. Its translation is CASSGSQRGLAGALLSYNEQLF.

This clonotype was seen a handful of times. The chain carries TRBV6-2 or TRBV6-3 and TRBJ2-2, with D possibly being TRBD1 (5 bases). CDR3 length: 14 residues. CDR1 MNHEY and CDR2 SVGEGT come from the germline V gene. Trimming took 7 bases from V and 5 from J, leaving 14 bases between them. CDR3 residues: CASITLGATGELFF. The CDR3 region has the DNA TGTGCCAGCATCACCCTTGGGGCTACCGGGGAGCTGTTTTTT.

J is TRBJ2-2 and V is TRBV10-3; no reliable D call. This CDR3 has 11 residues. The ends were cut back, 5 bases at V and 5 bases at J, with 3 bases in the middle. Germline-derived CDR1 and CDR2 are ENHRY and SYGVKD. This CDR3 is CAISITGELFF. Here the CDR3 DNA reads TGTGCCATCAGTATAACCGGGGAGCTGTTTTTT.

V usage is TRBV7-2 and J usage is TRBJ2-5, with 10 bases fitting TRBD1. The J call may be mistaken, given a closer DNA end match to TRBJ2-1. This CDR3 region has 16 residues. The germline V gene has CDR1 SGHTA and CDR2 FQGNSA. The CDR3 spells CASSVTGTGAYNEQFF. CDR3 DNA sequence: TGTGCCAGCAGCGTTACTGGGACAGGGGCCTACAATGAGCAGTTCTTC.